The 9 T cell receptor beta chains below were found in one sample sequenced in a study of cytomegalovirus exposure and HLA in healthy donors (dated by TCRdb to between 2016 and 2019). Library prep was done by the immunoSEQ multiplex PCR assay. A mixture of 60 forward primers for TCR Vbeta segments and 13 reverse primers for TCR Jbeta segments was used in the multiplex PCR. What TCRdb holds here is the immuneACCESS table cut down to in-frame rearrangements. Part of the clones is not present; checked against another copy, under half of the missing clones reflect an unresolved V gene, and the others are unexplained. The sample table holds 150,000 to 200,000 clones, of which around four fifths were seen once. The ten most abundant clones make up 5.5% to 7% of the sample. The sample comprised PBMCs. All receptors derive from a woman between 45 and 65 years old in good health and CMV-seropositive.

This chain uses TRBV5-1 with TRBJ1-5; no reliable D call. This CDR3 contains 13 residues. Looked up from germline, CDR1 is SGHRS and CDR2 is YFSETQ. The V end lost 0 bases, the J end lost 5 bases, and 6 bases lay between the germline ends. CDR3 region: CASSLDRDQPQHF. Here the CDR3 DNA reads TGCGCCAGCAGCTTGGATCGGGATCAGCCCCAGCATTTT.

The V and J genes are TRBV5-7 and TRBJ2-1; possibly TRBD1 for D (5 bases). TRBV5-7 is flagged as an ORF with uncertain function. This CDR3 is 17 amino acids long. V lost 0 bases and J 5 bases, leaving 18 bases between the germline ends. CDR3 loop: CASSLGTLLTSHNEQFF. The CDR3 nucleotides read TGTGCCAGCAGCTTGGGGACACTCCTAACATCGCACAATGAGCAGTTCTTC.

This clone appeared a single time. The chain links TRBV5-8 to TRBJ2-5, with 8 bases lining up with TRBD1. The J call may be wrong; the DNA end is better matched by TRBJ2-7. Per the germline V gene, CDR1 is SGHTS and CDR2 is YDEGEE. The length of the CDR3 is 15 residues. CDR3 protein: CASSLIFGQGYEQYF. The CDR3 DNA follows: TGTGCCAGCAGCTTGATATTTGGACAGGGATACGAGCAGTACTTC.

In DNA, the CDR3 is TGTGCCAGCAGTGAATCGGAGGGGGCCTTCCATTGGGCTTTCTTT. Residues: CASSESEGAFHWAFF. The J gene is TRBJ1-1, the V gene TRBV2, with 7 bases that match TRBD1. The trim removed 2 bases at V and 11 bases at J, leaving 14 bases unmatched. Germline CDR1 SNHLY, CDR2 FYNNEI. The CDR3 has 15 amino acids.

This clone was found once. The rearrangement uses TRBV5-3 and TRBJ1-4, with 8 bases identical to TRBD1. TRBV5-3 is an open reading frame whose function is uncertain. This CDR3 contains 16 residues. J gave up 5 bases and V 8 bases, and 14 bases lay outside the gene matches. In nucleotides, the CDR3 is TGTGCCAGGGAAAACAGGGGGGGGGACTTAAATGAAAAACTGTTTTTT. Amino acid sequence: CARENRGGDLNEKLFF.

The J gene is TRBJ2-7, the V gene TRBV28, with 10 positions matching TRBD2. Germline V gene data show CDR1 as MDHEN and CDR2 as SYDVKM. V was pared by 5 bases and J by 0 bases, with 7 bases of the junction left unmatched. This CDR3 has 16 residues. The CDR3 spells CASSIPGLAISYEQYF. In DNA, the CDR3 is TGTGCCAGCAGTATACCGGGACTAGCGATCTCCTACGAGCAGTACTTC.

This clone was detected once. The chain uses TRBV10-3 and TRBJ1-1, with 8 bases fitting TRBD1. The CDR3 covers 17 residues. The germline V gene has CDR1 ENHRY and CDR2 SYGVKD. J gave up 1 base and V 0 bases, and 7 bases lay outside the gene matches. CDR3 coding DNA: TGTGCCATCAGTGAGTCGTTGGCGCAGGGGGCGAACACTGAAGCTTTCTTT. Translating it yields CAISESLAQGANTEAFF.

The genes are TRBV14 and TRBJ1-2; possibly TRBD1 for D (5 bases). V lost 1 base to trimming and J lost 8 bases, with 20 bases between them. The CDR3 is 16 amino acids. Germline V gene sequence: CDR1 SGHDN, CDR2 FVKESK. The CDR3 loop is CASSQVPPWQGGGYTF. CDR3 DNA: TGTGCCAGCAGCCAAGTGCCCCCCTGGCAGGGTGGGGGCTACACCTTC.

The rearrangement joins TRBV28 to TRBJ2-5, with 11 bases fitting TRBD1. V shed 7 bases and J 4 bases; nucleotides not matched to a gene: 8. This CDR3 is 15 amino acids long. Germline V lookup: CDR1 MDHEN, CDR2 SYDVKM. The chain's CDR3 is CASTTGGQGVETQYF. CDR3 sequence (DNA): TGTGCCAGCACTACGGGGGGACAGGGGGTAGAGACCCAGTACTTC.